This TCR beta chain is from a study of spatial heterogeneity in lung cancer. The wider study: Raw reads showed each unique TCR and UMI combination turning up more than ten times on average. Findings and limits, study-wide: There were more appearances of ubiquitous expanded tumor TCRs in blood at resection than at follow-up.

The time point was: sample taken at primary tumor resection. Sequencing of whole RNA from tumor, nontumor lung or frozen PBMC involved no sorting. About this clonotype itself: Its specificity is not known.

Trimming took 5 bases from V and 5 from J; bases not matched to a gene: 6. This CDR3 has 15 residues. Germline V gene data show CDR1 as SEHNR and CDR2 as FQNEAQ (reference sequence). TCR cDNA molecules each had a unique molecular identifier. A single record per CDR3 protein comes from TCRdb applying MiXCR to the 5' RACE reads. Of around 45,000 distinct CDR3 sequences in the sample, about an eighth are singletons; the top ten hold 50% to 70%. This clonotype was obtained from a male donor with early-stage non-small cell lung cancer. The chain links TRBV7-9 to TRBJ2-1; 10 bases map to TRBD2. Material: PBMCs, obtained at surgery. CDR3 sequence: CASSRGLAVNNEQFF. CDR3 DNA sequence: TGTGCCAGCAGCCGCGGACTAGCGGTAAACAATGAGCAGTTCTTC.